The 5 T cell receptor beta chains given below trace back to one sample, sequenced in a study of beta chain features in type 1 diabetes. The sequenced template was cDNA made from the entire isolated RNA. TCRdb's copy holds only in-frame clones and misses some; the assay was immunoSEQ multiplex PCR. The sample has hundreds of thousands of clones; approximately 15% are singletons. The specimen sequenced was naive CD4+ T cells from blood. Every receptor here comes from a man aged 25-45 years in good health.

V is TRBV25-1 and J is TRBJ2-7; TRBD1 agrees at 12 bases. V gave up 2 bases and J gave up 5 bases; unmatched junction bases: 7. The CDR3 has 16 amino acids. Germline loops: CDR1 MGHDK, CDR2 SYGVNS. The CDR3 DNA reads as TGTGCCAGCAGTGAACTCGGGGGGACAGGGGGCCACGAGCAGTACTTC. Residues: CASSELGGTGGHEQYF.

A single count supports this clone. This chain uses TRBV6-1 with TRBJ2-4; TRBD1 is a possible D gene (7 bases). Germline V gene lookup returns CDR1 MNHNS and CDR2 SASEGT. CDR3 length: 16 amino acids. The V and J ends lost 4 bases and 0 bases respectively, with 13 bases between them. The CDR3 region has the DNA TGTGCCAGCAGTGGCGGGGACAGACTAGCCAAAAACATTCAGTACTTC. This codes for CASSGGDRLAKNIQYF.

This clone was seen more than once but under ten times. The V call is TRBV15, the J call TRBJ1-2, with D possibly TRBD1 on 6 matching bases. Trimming shortened V by 0 bases and J by 6 bases, and 11 bases separated the two germline ends. Germline V lookup: CDR1 LNHNV, CDR2 YYDKDF (reference sequence). CDR3 size: 14 residues. In DNA form, the CDR3 reads TGTGCCACCAGCAGAGATCGGGACACTGATGGCTACACCTTC. Amino acids: CATSRDRDTDGYTF.

The chain carries TRBV14 and TRBJ1-2, with D perhaps matching TRBD1 (5 bases). Germline assignment: CDR1 SGHDN and CDR2 FVKESK. This CDR3 contains 14 residues. Trimming shortened V by 0 bases and J by 4 bases, and 9 bases separated the two germline ends. In DNA form, the CDR3 reads TGTGCCAGCAGCCAAGATGCAGGGCTCTATGGCTACACCTTC. Protein: CASSQDAGLYGYTF.

This clone has a handful of counts. The V gene is TRBV6-5, the J gene TRBJ2-1, with 7 bases matching TRBD2. The CDR3 contains 13 residues. Germline V gene data show CDR1 as MNHEY and CDR2 as SVGAGI. V dropped 7 bases and J dropped 9; count of bases not matched to a gene: 9. The CDR3 DNA reads as TGTGCCAGCATCAGCGGGGCCCTTGGTGAGCAGTTCTTC. Amino acid sequence: CASISGALGEQFF.